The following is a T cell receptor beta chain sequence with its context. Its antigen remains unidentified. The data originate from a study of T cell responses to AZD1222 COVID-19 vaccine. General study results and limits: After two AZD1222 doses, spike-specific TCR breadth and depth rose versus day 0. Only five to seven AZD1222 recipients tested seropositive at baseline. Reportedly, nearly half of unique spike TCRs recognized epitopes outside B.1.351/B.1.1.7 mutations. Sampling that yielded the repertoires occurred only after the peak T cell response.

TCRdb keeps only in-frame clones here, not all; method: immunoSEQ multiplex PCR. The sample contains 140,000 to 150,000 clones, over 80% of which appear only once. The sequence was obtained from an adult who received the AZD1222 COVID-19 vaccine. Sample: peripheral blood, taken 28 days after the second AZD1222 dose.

CDR3 coding DNA: TGTGCCAGTAATGACAGGAACACTGAAGCTTTCTTT. This encodes CASNDRNTEAFF. The rearrangement links TRBV19 to TRBJ1-1; tentatively, D is TRBD1 (5 bases). The CDR3 contains 12 residues. Trimming stripped 7 bases from V and 1 base from J, with 7 bases between. Germline CDR1 reads LNHDA; CDR2 reads SQIVND (reference sequence).